What follows are 2 T cell receptor beta chains derived from one specimen sequenced in a study of blood T cell repertoires in COVID-19. The data were produced by immunoSEQ multiplex PCR, yet TCRdb's version contains in-frame clones alone and is incomplete. The profile covers 120,000 to 150,000 clones, with around four fifths appearing a single time and nearly 3% taken by the ten largest. Sequencing was performed on peripheral blood. The origin of the receptors is a woman aged 40 to 50 with active or convalescent COVID-19.

The chain is built from TRBV10-3 and TRBJ1-2; 9 bases align to TRBD1. Unmatched junction bases numbered 7, after V lost 0 bases and J lost 5 bases. The CDR3 has 16 amino acids. Germline CDR1 reads ENHRY; CDR2 reads SYGVKD. CDR3 sequence: CAISESAPDRGYGYTF. Here the CDR3 DNA reads TGTGCCATCAGTGAGTCCGCCCCGGACAGGGGTTATGGCTACACCTTC.

V is TRBV28 and J is TRBJ2-6, with 7 bases lining up with TRBD1. Germline trimming cut 5 bases from V and 3 bases from J; bases unmatched to any gene: 10. The length of the CDR3 is 17 residues. Germline V gives CDR1 MDHEN, CDR2 SYDVKM. This CDR3 reads CASSPAGRGHGANVLTF. CDR3 nucleotides: TGTGCCAGCAGTCCCGCCGGTAGGGGGCATGGGGCCAACGTCCTGACTTTC.